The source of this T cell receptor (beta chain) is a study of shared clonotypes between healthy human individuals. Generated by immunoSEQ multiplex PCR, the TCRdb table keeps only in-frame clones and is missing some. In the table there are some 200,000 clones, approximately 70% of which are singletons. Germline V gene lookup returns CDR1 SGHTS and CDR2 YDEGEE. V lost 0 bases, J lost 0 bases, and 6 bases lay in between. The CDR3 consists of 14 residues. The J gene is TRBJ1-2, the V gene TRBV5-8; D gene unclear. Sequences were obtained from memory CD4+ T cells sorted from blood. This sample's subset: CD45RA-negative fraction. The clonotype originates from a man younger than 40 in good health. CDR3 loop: CASSLGATNYGYTF. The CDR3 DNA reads TGTGCCAGCAGCTTGGGAGCGACTAACTATGGCTACACCTTC.